Given below is one TCR beta chain in context. Its antigen is not identified. Method: immunoSEQ multiplex PCR; TCRdb's copy keeps in-frame clones and lacks some. Of approximately 140,000 clones in the sample, roughly 90% were seen once. The data originate from a study of T cell responses to AZD1222 COVID-19 vaccine. CDR1 MNHEY and CDR2 SVGAGI come from the germline V gene. Trimming took 6 bases from V and 6 from J, leaving 14 bases between them. The CDR3 has 13 residues. Whole-study results and caveats: A mostly white British donor set with more females was recruited, and clonal diversity was possibly underestimated.

J is TRBJ1-1 and V is TRBV6-5; D ambiguous. The clonotype originates from an adult in good health. The source material was peripheral blood, sampled on day 0 of AZD1222 vaccination. DNA for the CDR3: TGTGCCAGCAGATTCGGTTACAGCGCTGAAGCTTTCTTT. Amino acids: CASRFGYSAEAFF.